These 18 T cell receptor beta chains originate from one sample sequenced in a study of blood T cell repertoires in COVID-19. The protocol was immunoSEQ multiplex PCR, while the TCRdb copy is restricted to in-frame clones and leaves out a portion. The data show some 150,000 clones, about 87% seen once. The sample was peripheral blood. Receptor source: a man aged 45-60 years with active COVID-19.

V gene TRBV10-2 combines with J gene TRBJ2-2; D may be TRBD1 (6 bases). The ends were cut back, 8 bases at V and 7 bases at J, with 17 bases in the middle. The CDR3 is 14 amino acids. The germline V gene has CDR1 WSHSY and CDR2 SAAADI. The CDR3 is CASGARGGSGELFF. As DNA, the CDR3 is TGCGCCAGCGGGGCGAGAGGGGGTAGCGGGGAGCTGTTTTTT.

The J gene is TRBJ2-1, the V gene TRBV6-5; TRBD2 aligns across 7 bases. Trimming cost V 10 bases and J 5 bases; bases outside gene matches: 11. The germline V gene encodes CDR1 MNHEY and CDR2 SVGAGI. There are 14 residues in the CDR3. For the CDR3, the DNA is TGTGCCACCCTAAGGAGGCTAGCGGACAATGAGCAGTTCTTC. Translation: CATLRRLADNEQFF.

The CDR3 DNA reads TGTGCCAGCAGCTCGCAGGGGGCCGGAAACACCGGGGAGCTGTTTTTT. As protein: CASSSQGAGNTGELFF. The chain has TRBV7-2 and TRBJ2-2; 8 bases map to TRBD1. V lost 4 bases and J lost 2; bases outside the gene matches: 6. The CDR3 is made up of 16 amino acids. Germline V gene lookup returns CDR1 SGHTA and CDR2 FQGNSA.

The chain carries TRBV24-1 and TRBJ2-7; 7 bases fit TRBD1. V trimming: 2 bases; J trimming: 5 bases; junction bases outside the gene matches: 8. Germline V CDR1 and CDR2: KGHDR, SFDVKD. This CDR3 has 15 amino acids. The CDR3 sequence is CATSDWTGLRHEQYF. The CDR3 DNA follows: TGTGCCACCAGTGATTGGACAGGACTTCGCCACGAGCAGTACTTC.

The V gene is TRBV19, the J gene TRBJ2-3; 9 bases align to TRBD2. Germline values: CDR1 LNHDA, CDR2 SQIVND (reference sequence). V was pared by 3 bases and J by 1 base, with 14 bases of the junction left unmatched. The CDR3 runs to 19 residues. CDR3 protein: CASSIRGRGGPQGTDTQYF. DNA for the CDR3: TGTGCCAGTAGTATTCGTGGGCGGGGGGGCCCGCAGGGCACAGATACGCAGTATTTT. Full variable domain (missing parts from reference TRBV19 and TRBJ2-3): DGGITQSPKYLFRKEGQNVTLSCEQNLNHDAMYWYRQDPGQGLRLIYYSQIVNDFQKGDIAEGYSVSREKKESFPLTVTSAQKNPTAFYLCASSIRGRGGPQGTDTQYFGPGTRLTVL.

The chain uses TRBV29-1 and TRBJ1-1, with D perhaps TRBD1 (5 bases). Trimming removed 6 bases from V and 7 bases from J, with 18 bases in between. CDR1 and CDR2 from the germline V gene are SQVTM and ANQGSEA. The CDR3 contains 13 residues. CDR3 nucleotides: TGCAGCGTAGGCCTTTGGAGGGGTGGTGAAGCTTTCTTT. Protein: CSVGLWRGGEAFF.

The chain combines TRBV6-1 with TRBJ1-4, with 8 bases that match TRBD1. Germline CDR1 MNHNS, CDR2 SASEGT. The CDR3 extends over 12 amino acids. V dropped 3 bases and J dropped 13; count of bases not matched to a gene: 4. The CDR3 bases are TGTGCCAGCAGTGATGAAGACAGGGGACTGTTTTTT. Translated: CASSDEDRGLFF.

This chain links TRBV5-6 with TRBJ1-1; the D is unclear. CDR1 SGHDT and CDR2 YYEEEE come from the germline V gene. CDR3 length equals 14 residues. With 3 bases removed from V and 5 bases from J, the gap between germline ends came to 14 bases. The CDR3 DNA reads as TGTGCCAGCAGCTGGAAGGGAGGAAGGACTGAAGCTTTCTTT. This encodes CASSWKGGRTEAFF.

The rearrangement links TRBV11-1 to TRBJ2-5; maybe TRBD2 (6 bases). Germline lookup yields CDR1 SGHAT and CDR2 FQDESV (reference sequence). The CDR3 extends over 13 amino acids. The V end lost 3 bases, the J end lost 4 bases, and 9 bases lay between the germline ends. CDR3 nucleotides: TGTGCCAGCAGCTTTTTGGGGGGAGAGACCCAGTACTTC. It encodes CASSFLGGETQYF.

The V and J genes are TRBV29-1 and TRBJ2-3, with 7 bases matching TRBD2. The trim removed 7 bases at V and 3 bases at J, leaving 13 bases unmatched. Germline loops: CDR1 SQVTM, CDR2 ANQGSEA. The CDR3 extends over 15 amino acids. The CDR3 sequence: CSAAMGRGLTDTQYF. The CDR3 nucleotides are TGCAGCGCTGCAATGGGGCGGGGGTTAACAGATACGCAGTATTTT.

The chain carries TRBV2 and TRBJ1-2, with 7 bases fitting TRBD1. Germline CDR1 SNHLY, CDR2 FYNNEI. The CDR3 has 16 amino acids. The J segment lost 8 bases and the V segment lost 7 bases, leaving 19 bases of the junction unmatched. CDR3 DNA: TGTGCCAGCAAGACCTTAGCCAAAGAGGGGGCTCGAGGCTACACCTTC. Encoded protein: CASKTLAKEGARGYTF.

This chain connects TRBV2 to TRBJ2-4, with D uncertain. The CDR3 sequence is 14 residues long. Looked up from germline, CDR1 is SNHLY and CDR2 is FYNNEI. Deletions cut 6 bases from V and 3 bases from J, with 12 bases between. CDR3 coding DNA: TGTGCCAGCAGAGGCGAGGAAGGCAAAAACATTCAGTACTTC. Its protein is CASRGEEGKNIQYF.

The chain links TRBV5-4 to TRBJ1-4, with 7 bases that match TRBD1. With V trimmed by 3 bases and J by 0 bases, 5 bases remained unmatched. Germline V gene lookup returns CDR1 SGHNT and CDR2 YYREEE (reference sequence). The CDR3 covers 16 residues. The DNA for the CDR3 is TGTGCCAGCAGCTCGACAGGGAGAACAACTAATGAAAAACTGTTTTTT. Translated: CASSSTGRTTNEKLFF.

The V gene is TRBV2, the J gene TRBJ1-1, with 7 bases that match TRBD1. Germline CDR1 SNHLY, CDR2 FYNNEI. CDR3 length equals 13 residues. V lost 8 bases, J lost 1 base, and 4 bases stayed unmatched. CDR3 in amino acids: CASFAGGNTEAFF. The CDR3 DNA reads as TGTGCCAGCTTCGCAGGGGGGAACACTGAAGCTTTCTTT. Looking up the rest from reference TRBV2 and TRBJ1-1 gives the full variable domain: EPEVTQTPSHQVTQMGQEVILRCVPISNHLYFYWYRQILGQKVEFLVSFYNNEISEKSEIFDDQFSVERPDGSNFTLKIRSTKLEDSAMYFCASFAGGNTEAFFGQGTRLTVV.

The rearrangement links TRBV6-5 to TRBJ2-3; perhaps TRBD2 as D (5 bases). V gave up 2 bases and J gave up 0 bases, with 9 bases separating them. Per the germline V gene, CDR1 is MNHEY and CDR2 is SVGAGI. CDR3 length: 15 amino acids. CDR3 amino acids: CASSYGWTSTDTQYF. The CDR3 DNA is TGTGCCAGCAGTTACGGATGGACTAGCACAGATACGCAGTATTTT.

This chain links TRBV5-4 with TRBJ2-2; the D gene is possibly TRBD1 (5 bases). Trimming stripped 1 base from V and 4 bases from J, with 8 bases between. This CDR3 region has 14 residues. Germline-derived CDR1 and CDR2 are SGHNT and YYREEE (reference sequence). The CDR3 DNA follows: TGTGCCAGCAGCTTGTACCAGGGCACCGGGGAGCTGTTTTTT. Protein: CASSLYQGTGELFF.

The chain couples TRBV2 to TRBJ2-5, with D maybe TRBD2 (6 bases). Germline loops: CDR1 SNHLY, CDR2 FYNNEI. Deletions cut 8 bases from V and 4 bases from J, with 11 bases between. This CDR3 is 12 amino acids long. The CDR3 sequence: CASVDSGETQYF. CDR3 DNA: TGTGCCAGCGTAGATAGCGGAGAGACCCAGTACTTC.

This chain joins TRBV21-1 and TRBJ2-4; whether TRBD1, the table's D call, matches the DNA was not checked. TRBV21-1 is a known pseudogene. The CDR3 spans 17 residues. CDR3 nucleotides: TGTGCCAGCAGCACACAGGGATCGCTACTAGCCAAAAACATTCAGTACTTC. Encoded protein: CASSTQGSLLAKNIQYF.